This entry is about one T cell receptor beta chain. Germline CDR1 and CDR2: SGHTA and FQGNSA. Trimming pared 7 bases from V and 6 bases from J, leaving 13 bases between. The CDR3 is 13 amino acids. This sample was taken from a study of OX40 agonist ivuxolimab in advanced cancers. Here immunoSEQ multiplex PCR was the method, and the copy in TCRdb shows in-frame clones only, minus some. In the table there are just over 40,000 clones, around 88% of which are singletons. This receptor was taken from an adult with an advanced solid tumor such as melanoma, head and neck, liver or kidney cancer. Sequencing was performed on CD4+ or CD8+ T cells sorted from blood, taken in a trial of the OX40 agonist ivuxolimab. V usage is TRBV7-2 and J usage is TRBJ2-1, with D uncertain. CDR3 residues: CASKVGRSNEQFF. DNA of the CDR3: TGTGCCAGCAAGGTCGGGCGTTCCAATGAGCAGTTCTTC.